These 9 T cell receptor beta chains were sequenced from one sample in a study of blood T cells in healthy people across ages. With a J-beta primer mix and a sample-barcoded 5' primer, a second PCR ran roughly 6 to 11 cycles. MiXCR, applied by TCRdb to the 5' RACE reads, yields one record per CDR3 protein. The sample records some 800,000 distinct CDR3 sequences, around a quarter being singletons. This sample was also put to use in a study of T cells of mothers and their children.

The sequenced material came from blood. The receptors were sampled from a boy between 10 and 17 years old in good health.

V usage is TRBV20-1 and J usage is TRBJ2-7; D may be TRBD1 (6 bases). The CDR3 totals 14 residues. Trimming removed 1 base at V and 2 bases at J, with 12 bases between. Germline V CDR1 and CDR2: DFQATT, SNEGSKA (reference sequence). This CDR3 is CSARGQVPAYEQYF. The DNA of the CDR3 is TGCAGTGCTAGAGGACAGGTACCTGCCTACGAGCAGTACTTC.

This chain links TRBV29-1 with TRBJ2-1; 14 bases align to TRBD2. Germline V CDR1 and CDR2: SQVTM, ANQGSEA. This CDR3 is built from 16 residues. The trim removed 3 bases at V and 6 bases at J, leaving 7 bases unmatched. This CDR3 is CSVDLGTSGRVNEQFF. The CDR3 bases are TGCAGCGTTGATCTCGGGACTAGCGGGAGAGTCAATGAGCAGTTCTTC.

Only a few counts were recorded for this clonotype. The chain has TRBV29-1 and TRBJ2-2; D unclear. V gave up 4 bases and J gave up 1 base, with 4 bases separating them. This CDR3 has 12 residues. In germline, CDR1 is SQVTM, CDR2 ANQGSEA. The CDR3 DNA follows: TGCAGCGTTGTGTTGAACACCGGGGAGCTGTTTTTT. Protein: CSVVLNTGELFF.

The table lists this clonotype with a few counts. V usage is TRBV15 and J usage is TRBJ2-5, with D possibly TRBD2 on 6 matching bases. The DNA matches TRBJ2-7 better at its end, which makes the J call doubtful. The CDR3 spans 15 residues. The germline V gene encodes CDR1 LNHNV and CDR2 YYDKDF (reference sequence). The CDR3 loop is CATSSPGLREYEQYF. The CDR3 DNA is TGTGCCACCAGCAGCCCGGGACTCCGCGAGTACGAGCAGTACTTC.

This chain joins TRBV6-6 and TRBJ2-5; D gene ambiguous. V was trimmed by 0 bases and J by 5 bases, leaving 4 bases between them. Germline CDR1 and CDR2: MNHNY and SVGAGI (reference sequence). The CDR3 spans 12 residues. The CDR3 region is CASSYSLETQYF. CDR3 in DNA: TGTGCCAGCAGTTACTCCCTGGAGACCCAGTACTTC.

The rearrangement joins TRBV29-1 to TRBJ1-1; D possibly corresponds to TRBD1 (5 bases). Trimming took off 4 bases at V and 4 bases at J, with 16 bases between the two ends. This CDR3 has 14 amino acids. Germline V gene lookup returns CDR1 SQVTM and CDR2 ANQGSEA. The CDR3: CSVGGGVSGTEAFF. CDR3 DNA sequence: TGCAGCGTTGGGGGGGGGGTAAGCGGCACTGAAGCTTTCTTT.

In this sample, this clonotype turned up many times. The rearrangement links TRBV2 to TRBJ2-5, with 12 bases matching TRBD2. The J segment lost 5 bases and the V segment lost 7 bases, leaving 8 bases of the junction unmatched. Germline lookup yields CDR1 SNHLY and CDR2 FYNNEI. CDR3 length: 15 amino acids. This chain's CDR3 is CASTRGLAGMETQYF. The CDR3 nucleotides are TGTGCCAGCACCCGCGGACTAGCGGGAATGGAGACCCAGTACTTC.

This clonotype occurred a few times. V gene TRBV2 combines with J gene TRBJ2-1; TRBD2 matches 7 bases. V dropped 4 bases and J dropped 6; count of bases not matched to a gene: 6. The CDR3 length is 14 residues. Germline V gene data show CDR1 as SNHLY and CDR2 as FYNNEI. The CDR3 loop is CASSASGTVNEQFF. The CDR3 DNA reads as TGTGCCAGCAGTGCGAGCGGGACGGTCAATGAGCAGTTCTTC.

This rearrangement joins TRBV20-1 to TRBJ2-1; the D gene is possibly TRBD1 (5 bases). The end of the DNA is better explained by TRBJ2-7, so the J call may be wrong. This CDR3 comprises 14 residues. The germline V gene has CDR1 DFQATT and CDR2 SNEGSKA (reference sequence). The CDR3 nucleotides are TGCAGTGCTAGAGCCAGGGCCTTGAGCGACGAGCAGTACTTC. Protein product: CSARARALSDEQYF.